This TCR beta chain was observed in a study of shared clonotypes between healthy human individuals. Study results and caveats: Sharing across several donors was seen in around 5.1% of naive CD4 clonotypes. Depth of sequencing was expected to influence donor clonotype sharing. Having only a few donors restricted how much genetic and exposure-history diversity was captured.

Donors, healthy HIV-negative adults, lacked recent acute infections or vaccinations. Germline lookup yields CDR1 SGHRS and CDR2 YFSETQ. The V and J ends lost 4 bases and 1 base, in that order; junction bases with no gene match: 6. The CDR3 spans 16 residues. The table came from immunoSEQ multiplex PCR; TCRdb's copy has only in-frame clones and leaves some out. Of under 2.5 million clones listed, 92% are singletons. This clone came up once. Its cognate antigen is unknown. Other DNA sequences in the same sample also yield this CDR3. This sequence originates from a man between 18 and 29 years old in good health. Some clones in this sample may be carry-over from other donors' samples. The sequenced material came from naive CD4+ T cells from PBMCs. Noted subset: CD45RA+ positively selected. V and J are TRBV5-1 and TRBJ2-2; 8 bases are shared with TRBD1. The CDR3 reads CASSLPGTGNTGELFF. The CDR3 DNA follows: TGCGCCAGCAGCCTGCCCGGGACAGGGAACACCGGGGAGCTGTTTTTT.